A single sample is the source of the 26 T cell receptor beta chains below, sequenced in a study of T cell responses to AZD1222 COVID-19 vaccine. TCRdb's table, derived via immunoSEQ multiplex PCR, lists solely in-frame clones and lacks some. The sample lists just under 90,000 clones, approximately 91% occurring once. The sequenced sample was peripheral blood, obtained on day 0 of AZD1222 vaccination. The origin of the receptors is an adult in good health.

This chain connects TRBV5-4 to TRBJ1-3; unclear D gene. V gave up 0 bases and J gave up 4 bases, with 14 bases separating them. The germline V gene has CDR1 SGHNT and CDR2 YYREEE (reference sequence). The CDR3 sequence is 16 residues long. The CDR3 DNA sequence: TGTGCCAGCAGCTTGGGGGCGGGCAGCTCGGGAAACACCATATATTTT. It is translated as CASSLGAGSSGNTIYF.

The chain recombines TRBV4-1 with TRBJ1-4, with 7 bases lining up with TRBD1. The germline gives CDR1 MGHRA, CDR2 YSYEKL. V lost 4 bases to trimming and J lost 8 bases; unmatched junction nucleotides: 7. This CDR3 region has 14 residues. CDR3 in amino acids: CASSRDRDYEKLFF. The DNA of the CDR3 is TGCGCCAGCAGCCGAGACAGGGATTACGAAAAACTGTTTTTT.

The chain has TRBV19 and TRBJ1-6, with unresolved D. CDR1 LNHDA and CDR2 SQIVND come from the germline V gene (reference sequence). The V end lost 6 bases, the J end lost 0 bases, and 9 bases lay between the germline ends. This CDR3 contains 15 residues. CDR3: CASRMMSSYNSPLHF. Here the CDR3 DNA reads TGTGCCAGTAGGATGATGAGCTCCTATAATTCACCCCTCCACTTT.

The chain carries TRBV5-4 and TRBJ2-7; possible D gene TRBD1, 5 bases. In germline, CDR1 is SGHNT, CDR2 YYREEE (reference sequence). V shed 4 bases and J shed 4 bases, with 12 bases lying between them. The CDR3 runs to 13 residues. The CDR3 loop is CASSKAGKYEQYF. The CDR3 nucleotides are TGTGCCAGCAGCAAGGCAGGGAAGTACGAGCAGTACTTC.

The chain uses TRBV4-1 and TRBJ2-3; no clear D gene. There are 13 residues in the CDR3. V was trimmed by 0 bases and J by 5 bases, leaving 6 bases between them. The V gene's germline CDR1 is MGHRA and CDR2 YSYEKL. This CDR3 is CASSQENVDTQYF. The CDR3 DNA follows: TGCGCCAGCAGCCAAGAAAACGTAGATACGCAGTATTTT.

This chain uses TRBV24-1 with TRBJ2-3, with 9 nucleotides matching TRBD1. This CDR3 spans 15 amino acids. J lost 3 bases, V lost 0 bases, and 0 bases had no gene match. Germline loops: CDR1 KGHDR, CDR2 SFDVKD. The CDR3 sequence: CATSDLGTGTDTQYF. In DNA, the CDR3 is TGTGCCACCAGTGATTTGGGGACAGGGACAGATACGCAGTATTTT.

This clone was counted between two and nine times. This chain links TRBV18 with TRBJ2-7; TRBD1 agrees at 7 bases. This CDR3 contains 14 residues. The junction had 2 bases not matched to a gene; V was cut back by 1 base and J by 2 bases. Germline CDR1 and CDR2: KGHSH and LQKENI. CDR3 sequence reads: CASSPRDSPYEQYF. The CDR3 DNA reads as TGTGCCAGCTCACCACGGGACAGTCCCTACGAGCAGTACTTC.

The chain carries TRBV7-8 and TRBJ1-4; D gene ambiguous. Between the trimmed V and J ends, which lost 5 bases and 6 bases, there was a span of 13 bases. Germline lookup yields CDR1 SGHVS and CDR2 FQNEAQ. This CDR3 spans 14 amino acids. CDR3 loop: CASSRIWGDEKLFF. CDR3 DNA: TGTGCCAGCAGCCGCATTTGGGGTGATGAAAAACTGTTTTTT.

CDR3 sequence reads: CASSTNPDPRDPHF. CDR3 DNA sequence: TGTGCCAGTAGTACTAACCCTGACCCCCGAGATCCGCATTTT. The chain is built from TRBV19 and TRBJ1-5; D not resolved. Germline CDR1 reads LNHDA; CDR2 reads SQIVND (reference sequence). This CDR3 comprises 14 residues. V lost 4 bases, J lost 15 bases, and 22 bases lay in between.

The V and J genes are TRBV5-1 and TRBJ2-1; 8 bases map to TRBD2. CDR1 SGHRS and CDR2 YFSETQ come from the germline V gene. This CDR3 is built from 15 residues. Losses at the gene ends were 4 bases for V and 9 bases for J; bases not matched to a gene: 12. This CDR3 is CASSQGLASISEQFF. CDR3 nucleotides: TGCGCCAGCAGCCAAGGACTAGCTTCCATCAGTGAGCAGTTCTTC.

The rearrangement joins TRBV6-1 to TRBJ1-1, with a possible D match to TRBD1 (5 bases). The CDR3 spans 13 residues. V shed 2 bases and J shed 7 bases, with 11 bases lying between them. The V gene's germline CDR1 is MNHNS and CDR2 SASEGT. The CDR3 spells CASSEQGRDEAFF. CDR3 sequence (DNA): TGTGCCAGCAGTGAACAGGGACGGGATGAAGCTTTCTTT.

This chain uses TRBV24-1 with TRBJ2-1, with 7 nucleotides matching TRBD1. The V and J ends lost 9 bases and 7 bases, in that order; junction bases with no gene match: 11. The CDR3 has 14 amino acids. Germline V CDR1 and CDR2: KGHDR, SFDVKD. The CDR3 is CATARQTGSNEQFF. The CDR3 bases are TGTGCCACCGCGCGTCAGACAGGGTCGAATGAGCAGTTCTTC.

This clone showed up just once. The CDR3 loop reads CASRMGTPSTDTQYF. DNA for the CDR3: TGTGCCAGCCGAATGGGGACTCCTAGCACAGATACGCAGTATTTT. The chain has TRBV6-5 and TRBJ2-3; D is perhaps TRBD2 (6 bases). Germline CDR1 MNHEY, CDR2 SVGAGI. This CDR3 comprises 15 residues. The ends were cut back, 8 bases at V and 0 bases at J, with 15 bases in the middle.

The rearrangement links TRBV18 to TRBJ1-4, with D uncertain. Trimming removed 4 bases from V and 5 bases from J, with 8 bases in between. Per germline, CDR1 KGHSH and CDR2 LQKENI. This CDR3 has 13 residues. CDR3 sequence (DNA): TGTGCCAGCTCACGGGCCCTGAATGAAAAACTGTTTTTT. This translates into CASSRALNEKLFF.

This sequence joins TRBV6-2 or TRBV6-3 and TRBJ2-1; D gene uncertain. Trimming pared 6 bases from V and 5 bases from J, leaving 17 bases between. The germline gives CDR1 MNHEY, CDR2 SVGEGT. This CDR3 has 15 amino acids. In DNA, the CDR3 is TGTGCCAGCAGCCAGGTTCGGATGGGTGACAATGAGCAGTTCTTC. Translating gives CASSQVRMGDNEQFF.

This clone was seen a single time. The chain links TRBV3-1 (or the pseudogene TRBV3-2) to TRBJ2-2; tentative D call: TRBD1 (6 bases). The CDR3 has 13 residues. The V end lost 4 bases, the J end lost 4 bases, and 7 bases lay between the germline ends. The germline V gene has CDR1 LGHDT and CDR2 YNNKEL (reference sequence). CDR3 nucleotides: TGTGCCAGCAGCCGACAGGTCACCGGGGAGCTGTTTTTT. It is translated as CASSRQVTGELFF.

The rearrangement links TRBV19 to TRBJ2-6, with 8 bases matching TRBD1. Germline V gene lookup returns CDR1 LNHDA and CDR2 SQIVND (reference sequence). The CDR3 loop spans 16 amino acids. With V trimmed by 5 bases and J by 4 bases, 7 bases remained unmatched. The CDR3 spells CASSVPGGAGANVLTF. Written as DNA, the CDR3 is TGTGCCAGTAGTGTCCCAGGGGGCGCGGGGGCCAACGTCCTGACTTTC.

The J gene is TRBJ1-4, the V gene TRBV19; no firm D call. The CDR3 covers 13 residues. Between the trimmed V and J ends, which lost 3 bases and 4 bases, there was a span of 6 bases. The germline V gene has CDR1 LNHDA and CDR2 SQIVND (reference sequence). Here the CDR3 reads CASSIRYNEKLFF. The DNA for the CDR3 is TGTGCCAGTAGTATCCGGTATAATGAAAAACTGTTTTTT.

The CDR3 sequence is CASRADRPTEAFF. The CDR3 DNA reads as TGTGCCAGCAGAGCAGACAGGCCCACTGAAGCTTTCTTT. The J gene is TRBJ1-1, the V gene TRBV7-2, with TRBD1 as a possible D gene (6 bases). The germline V and J ends were trimmed by 6 bases and 4 bases, with 12 bases remaining between them. The CDR3 is made up of 13 amino acids. Per the germline V gene, CDR1 is SGHTA and CDR2 is FQGNSA.

J is TRBJ2-5 and V is TRBV2; 7 bases fit TRBD2. V dropped 0 bases and J dropped 2; count of bases not matched to a gene: 3. The V gene's germline CDR1 is SNHLY and CDR2 FYNNEI. This CDR3 comprises 15 residues. Here the CDR3 reads CASSEAGLLQETQYF. DNA of the CDR3: TGTGCCAGCAGTGAAGCGGGACTACTACAAGAGACCCAGTACTTC. The variable domain in full, with the rest retrieved from reference TRBV2 and TRBJ2-5, is EPEVTQTPSHQVTQMGQEVILRCVPISNHLYFYWYRQILGQKVEFLVSFYNNEISEKSEIFDDQFSVERPDGSNFTLKIRSTKLEDSAMYFCASSEAGLLQETQYFGPGTRLLVL.

The chain joins TRBV4-2 to TRBJ1-2; maybe TRBD1 (6 bases). The CDR3 totals 16 residues. The V and J ends lost 5 bases and 3 bases respectively, with 19 bases between them. In germline, CDR1 is LGHNA, CDR2 YNFKEQ. The CDR3 DNA is TGTGCCAGCAGCGAAGTCCGCACAGGGTTGGACTATGGCTACACCTTC. Amino acids: CASSEVRTGLDYGYTF.

The chain has TRBV28 and TRBJ1-1; TRBD1 agrees at 7 bases. CDR3 size: 12 residues. The V segment lost 5 bases and the J segment 11 bases; nucleotides outside the gene matches: 8. Germline assignment: CDR1 MDHEN and CDR2 SYDVKM. The CDR3 nucleotides read TGTGCCAGCAGTCCCGGTGACAGGGTCGCTTTCTTT. Translated: CASSPGDRVAFF.

V is TRBV27 and J is TRBJ1-3; D not certain. Germline CDR1 and CDR2: MNHEY and SMNVEV (reference sequence). The CDR3 runs to 15 residues. The germline V and J ends were trimmed by 5 bases and 7 bases, with 18 bases remaining between them. The CDR3 nucleotides are TGTGCCAGCAGTCCTATAAAGGGCCGCGGGAACACCATATATTTT. Its translation: CASSPIKGRGNTIYF.

V usage is TRBV4-1 and J usage is TRBJ2-5; D not certain. CDR1 MGHRA and CDR2 YSYEKL come from the germline V gene. The CDR3 runs to 13 residues. V lost 0 bases, J lost 5 bases, and 7 bases lay in between. The CDR3 sequence is CASSQERVETQYF. DNA of the CDR3: TGCGCCAGCAGCCAAGAACGGGTTGAGACCCAGTACTTC.

The V and J genes are TRBV5-4 and TRBJ1-2; no clear D gene. CDR1 SGHNT and CDR2 YYREEE come from the germline V gene (reference sequence). Between the trimmed V and J ends, which lost 0 bases and 6 bases, there was a span of 15 bases. The CDR3 runs to 15 residues. The CDR3 protein is CASSLAVGATNGYTF. CDR3 DNA sequence: TGTGCCAGCAGCTTGGCCGTGGGTGCGACCAATGGCTACACCTTC.

V is TRBV5-8 and J is TRBJ2-7; D is perhaps TRBD2 (6 bases). V gave up 2 bases and J gave up 2 bases, with 14 bases separating them. Germline V gene data show CDR1 as SGHTS and CDR2 as YDEGEE. The CDR3 extends over 15 amino acids. The DNA for the CDR3 is TGTGCCAGCAGCTTCGCCGGGGGAGTTACCTACGAGCAGTACTTC. It translates to CASSFAGGVTYEQYF.